The clone carrying this TCR beta chain appeared many times. The antigen is unknown. These data originate in a study of T-cell reconstitution after alpha-beta-depleted transplantation in children. Germline trimming cut 1 base from V and 4 bases from J; bases unmatched to any gene: 18. CDR1 MGHRA and CDR2 YSYEKL come from the germline V gene. The length of the CDR3 is 20 residues. Regarding the study as a whole: At day 60, the high TCRbeta diversity found in some patients originated from recipient T cells and thymic progenitors that had survived. Expanded graft clones, several hundred of them, were reportedly the source of alpha-beta T cells about two months after transplant. Fresh T-cell production supplied most of the T-cell counts and diversity seen one year after transplant.

The authors prepared the TCRbeta library with unique molecular identifiers. Each CDR3 protein is one row after TCRdb ran MiXCR on the PCR reads. The sample records around 250,000 distinct CDR3 sequences, around 8% being singletons. The chain links TRBV4-1 to TRBJ2-2; 7 bases agree with TRBD2. The receptor comes from a male patient younger than 18 who had a stem cell transplant for acute lymphoblastic leukemia, so the T cells may come from the graft donor. The material sequenced was PBMCs, mostly from graft donor cells, taken 180 days after TCRalphabeta/CD19-depleted stem cell transplant. The CDR3 nucleotides read TGCGCCAGCAGCCAAGCAAAAGGGGCAAAAGGGCGGGAGCCCACCGGGGAGCTGTTTTTT. Its translation is CASSQAKGAKGREPTGELFF.